Following are 18 T cell receptor beta chains from one sample sequenced in a study of blood T cells in healthy people across ages. Through a sample-barcoded 5' primer and a J-beta primer mix, a second PCR was run for roughly 6 to 12 cycles. TCRdb re-derived calls from the 5' RACE reads in MiXCR, one entry per CDR3 protein. The sample contains about 650,000 distinct CDR3 sequences, 32% of which appear only once. The source material was blood. All receptors come from an elderly woman in good health.

The genes are TRBV20-1 and TRBJ2-1; D perhaps matches TRBD1 (5 bases). V was shortened by 3 bases and J by 3 bases, with 12 bases between the two germline ends. This CDR3 has 14 amino acids. Per germline, CDR1 DFQATT and CDR2 SNEGSKA (reference sequence). The CDR3 here is CSARVGRGYNEQFF. The CDR3 DNA is TGCAGTGCTAGGGTCGGAAGGGGCTACAATGAGCAGTTCTTC.

The chain is built from TRBV7-2 and TRBJ2-1; TRBD2 matches at 11 bases. Trimming took 5 bases from V and 13 from J; bases not matched to a gene: 10. The CDR3 has 14 amino acids. In germline, CDR1 is SGHTA, CDR2 FQGNSA. CDR3 in DNA: TGTGCCAGCAGCCCTACGACTAGCGGGGCTAAACAGTTCTTC. The encoded protein is CASSPTTSGAKQFF.

The rearrangement uses TRBV6-6 and TRBJ2-1; the D is unclear. This CDR3 is built from 11 residues. Germline V gives CDR1 MNHNY, CDR2 SVGAGI (reference sequence). V gave up 0 bases and J gave up 12 bases, with 6 bases separating them. Here the CDR3 DNA reads TGTGCCAGCAGTTACTCCTACGGGCAGTTCTTC. Its protein product is CASSYSYGQFF.

The chain couples TRBV9 to TRBJ1-6, with D possibly TRBD1 on 5 matching bases. CDR3 length: 13 amino acids. Trimming cost V 6 bases and J 6 bases, with 10 bases left between them. The germline gives CDR1 SGDLS, CDR2 YYNGEE. CDR3 sequence (DNA): TGTGCCAGCAACGTCCAGGGTAATTCACCCCTCCACTTT. This gives the protein CASNVQGNSPLHF. Drawing the rest from reference TRBV9 and TRBJ1-6, the complete variable domain is DSGVTQTPKHLITATGQRVTLRCSPRSGDLSVYWYQQSLDQGLQFLIQYYNGEERAKGNILERFSAQQFPDLHSELNLSSLELGDSALYFCASNVQGNSPLHFGNGTRLTVT.

This clonotype was recorded a few times. V is TRBV5-1 and J is TRBJ1-1; 10 bases are shared with TRBD1. Losses at the gene ends were 3 bases for V and 7 bases for J; bases not matched to a gene: 6. The CDR3 is 14 amino acids. The germline V gene has CDR1 SGHRS and CDR2 YFSETQ. CDR3 sequence: CASSWRDRGYEAFF. The CDR3 DNA reads TGCGCCAGCAGCTGGAGGGACAGGGGATATGAAGCTTTCTTT.

The CDR3 region has the DNA TGTGCCAGCAGGAACTATGGCTACACCTTC. Translation gives CASRNYGYTF. The chain links TRBV6-1 to TRBJ1-2; D remains unclear. Germline-derived CDR1 and CDR2 are MNHNS and SASEGT. V was trimmed by 6 bases and J by 2 bases, leaving 1 base between them. This CDR3 spans 10 amino acids.

This clonotype has at least ten counts. The chain carries TRBV20-1 and TRBJ2-3; 9 nucleotides align to TRBD1. The CDR3 totals 15 residues. CDR1 DFQATT and CDR2 SNEGSKA come from the germline V gene (reference sequence). V gave up 5 bases and J gave up 2 bases; unmatched junction bases: 8. The CDR3 protein is CSASERTGDTDTQYF. In nucleotides, the CDR3 is TGCAGTGCTTCTGAAAGGACAGGGGACACAGATACGCAGTATTTT.

In regard to this clonotype: The junction and the germline gene differ at one end; a read error may be behind it. The chain couples TRBV6-6 to TRBJ1-6; 12 bases line up with TRBD1. The CDR3 sequence is 15 residues long. Germline loops: CDR1 MNHNY, CDR2 SVGAGI (reference sequence). The CDR3 nucleotides are TGTGCCCGCAGTCCTCCGGGACAGGGGGCTACACCCCTCCACTTT. It yields the protein CARSPPGQGATPLHF.

This clonotype was seen just once. The chain is built from TRBV6-5 and TRBJ1-4; D may be TRBD1 (5 bases). Germline V CDR1 and CDR2: MNHEY, SVGAGI. V dropped 7 bases and J dropped 8 bases, with 17 bases sitting between them. The CDR3 is 14 amino acids. The CDR3 DNA is TGTGCCAGCACAAGGGACGGGGCCAACGAAAAACTGTTTTTT. It yields the protein CASTRDGANEKLFF.

There are many counts of this clonotype. CDR3 DNA sequence: TGTGCCAGCACGTCCCAGGGGACGGGTGGCTACACCTTC. Protein sequence: CASTSQGTGGYTF. V is TRBV3-1 and J is TRBJ1-2, with D possibly TRBD1 on 6 matching bases. Germline V gene lookup returns CDR1 LGHDT and CDR2 YNNKEL (reference sequence). CDR3 length equals 13 residues. Trimming shortened V by 7 bases and J by 7 bases, and 16 bases separated the two germline ends. Full variable domain (missing parts from reference TRBV3-1 and TRBJ1-2): DTAVSQTPKYLVTQMGNDKSIKCEQNLGHDTMYWYKQDSKKFLKIMFSYNNKELIINETVPNRFSPKSPDKAHLNLHINSLELGDSAVYFCASTSQGTGGYTFGSGTRLTVV.

For this clonotype: A read error may produce the germline difference seen at one junction end. The chain recombines TRBV5-1 with TRBJ1-1; weak D call: TRBD1 (5 bases). The CDR3 is 15 residues long. The germline V gene has CDR1 SGHRS and CDR2 YFSETQ. DNA of the CDR3: TGCGCCAGCAACTTGGCCCTTCCGGGGACCTCTGAAGCTTTCTTT. Translation: CASNLALPGTSEAFF.

The J gene is TRBJ2-5, the V gene TRBV20-1, with 10 bases matching TRBD1. The CDR3 runs to 17 residues. The J segment lost 11 bases and the V segment lost 6 bases, leaving 24 bases of the junction unmatched. Germline loops: CDR1 DFQATT, CDR2 SNEGSKA (reference sequence). The chain's CDR3 is CSALGQGYVGSDNEQYF. The CDR3 nucleotides read TGCAGTGCCCTGGGACAGGGGTATGTCGGGTCGGACAATGAGCAGTACTTC.

This clonotype was observed at least ten times. The CDR3 spells CASSQETALHVDEQFF. The CDR3 region has the DNA TGTGCCAGCAGCCAAGAAACAGCTCTCCATGTCGATGAGCAGTTCTTC. The rearrangement joins TRBV4-2 to TRBJ2-1; D call uncertain. Germline lookup yields CDR1 LGHNA and CDR2 YNFKEQ. The CDR3 totals 16 residues. Trimming pared 0 bases from V and 8 bases from J, leaving 17 bases between.

Turning to this clonotype: A read error is possible here, since a much larger clone lies one base away. The J gene is TRBJ2-7, the V gene TRBV12-3 or TRBV12-4; 13 nucleotides match TRBD2. The trim removed 5 bases at V and 7 bases at J, leaving 11 bases unmatched. The length of the CDR3 is 16 residues. The CDR3 here is CASSLGLAGRIDEQYF. The CDR3 DNA reads TGTGCCAGCAGTCTGGGACTAGCGGGGCGAATAGATGAGCAGTACTTC.

The V and J genes are TRBV20-1 and TRBJ2-5; D remains unclear. The CDR3 loop spans 15 amino acids. Looked up from germline, CDR1 is DFQATT and CDR2 is SNEGSKA (reference sequence). Trimming left V 3 bases short and J 2 bases short, with 16 bases between. The CDR3 sequence: CSASPPGRLQETQYF. The CDR3, as DNA: TGCAGTGCTAGCCCCCCGGGCAGGCTACAAGAGACCCAGTACTTC.

The table lists this clonotype with a few counts. The chain is built from TRBV30 and TRBJ1-2; no clear D gene. Germline CDR1 is GTSNPN and CDR2 is SVGIG (reference sequence). This CDR3 comprises 13 residues. Trimming cost V 0 bases and J 6 bases, with 11 bases left between them. CDR3 coding DNA: TGTGCCTGGAGTGTTAAAGGAGGAGATGGCTACACCTTC. Its translation is CAWSVKGGDGYTF.

The rearrangement uses TRBV7-9 and TRBJ2-5, with D tentatively TRBD2 (6 bases). Germline loops: CDR1 SEHNR, CDR2 FQNEAQ (reference sequence). This CDR3 has 14 amino acids. Deletions cut 4 bases from V and 3 bases from J, with 12 bases between. The CDR3 sequence is CASSSHGGEETQYF. CDR3 DNA: TGTGCCAGCAGCTCGCACGGGGGTGAAGAGACCCAGTACTTC.

This clonotype appeared a few times. The CDR3 sequence: CASSAAGPAAYEQYF. CDR3 in DNA: TGTGCCAGCAGCGCTGCCGGCCCGGCCGCCTACGAGCAGTACTTC. This chain uses TRBV7-9 with TRBJ2-7; D gene ambiguous. There are 15 residues in the CDR3. V was trimmed by 5 bases and J by 2 bases, leaving 16 bases between them. CDR1 and CDR2 from the germline V gene are SEHNR and FQNEAQ (reference sequence).